The T cell receptor (beta chain) under discussion was sequenced for a study of blood T cell repertoires in COVID-19. Study-level information: The origin of the acute and convalescent COVID-19 samples was the United States, Italy and Spain.

CDR1 and CDR2 (germline): SGHNT, YYREEE (reference sequence). Between the trimmed V and J ends, which lost 3 bases and 3 bases, there was a span of 21 bases. This CDR3 region has 17 residues. Some clones are missing from TCRdb's copy, which holds only in-frame ones; the method was immunoSEQ multiplex PCR. Of 200,000 to 250,000 clones detected, about four fifths appear once; the ten largest clones hold 7.5%. The sequenced sample consisted of peripheral blood. This sequence joins TRBV5-4 and TRBJ1-1, with D possibly TRBD1 on 5 matching bases. This receptor was identified in a woman of 80 years or more with COVID-19, enrolled during active disease. CDR3 amino acids: CASSSGGTRGGDTEAFF. The CDR3 DNA is TGTGCCAGCAGCTCTGGGGGGACCCGGGGCGGGGACACTGAAGCTTTCTTT.